The clone carrying this TCR beta chain was observed a handful of times. 13 Jbeta primers and 60 Vbeta primers were used for the PCR. The table came from immunoSEQ multiplex PCR; TCRdb's copy has only in-frame clones and leaves some out. The table shows approximately 100,000 clones, with 70% to 85% occurring only once. This sample was included in a study of cytomegalovirus exposure and HLA in healthy donors. The CDR3 is 17 amino acids. Losses at the gene ends were 6 bases for V and 0 bases for J; bases not matched to a gene: 13. Per the germline V gene, CDR1 is MGHRA and CDR2 is YSYEKL. The V gene is TRBV4-1, the J gene TRBJ1-1, with TRBD1 identical over 7 bases. The source of this sequence is a boy aged 5 to 17 in good health and CMV-seronegative. The material sequenced was PBMCs. The CDR3: CASSGKGSTGMNTEAFF. The CDR3 coding sequence is TGCGCCAGCAGTGGAAAAGGGTCGACAGGGATGAACACTGAAGCTTTCTTT.